These T cell receptor beta chains were read from a single sample in a study of OX40 agonist ivuxolimab in advanced cancers. Some clones are missing from TCRdb's copy, which holds only in-frame ones; the method was immunoSEQ multiplex PCR. In the table there are 50,000 to 70,000 clones, roughly four fifths of which are singletons. This material consisted of CD4+ or CD8+ T cells sorted from blood, taken in a trial of the OX40 agonist ivuxolimab. These receptors were collected from an adult with an advanced solid tumor such as melanoma, head and neck, liver or kidney cancer. The conserved cysteine and the conserved F or W are not part of the CDR3 here. Fields, in order: D gene, J gene, V gene, CDR3 protein. D genes are given only for firm matches.

.,TRBJ2-6,TRBV5-6,ASSLIERGANVLT
.,TRBJ1-2,TRBV7-8,ASSLAGFRGYT
TRBD2,TRBJ2-3,TRBV7-2,ASSFGLAGGPLDTQY
TRBD2,TRBJ2-3,TRBV2,ASSDGLAGGTDTQY
.,TRBJ2-6,TRBV6-5,ASTGAGANVLT
.,TRBJ1-3,TRBV6-5,ASSYSGASSGNTIY
.,.,TRBV14,ASSQSRQSEQY
.,TRBJ2-6,TRBV7-8,ASSFPKSPGANVLT
TRBD1,TRBJ1-5,TRBV2,ASSLDRVDQPQH
.,TRBJ2-5,TRBV18,ASSPQQGLQETQY
TRBD2,TRBJ2-7,TRBV6-5,ASSGALAGDEQY
.,TRBJ2-7,TRBV5-4,ASSRAGTTYEQY
.,TRBJ1-3,TRBV5-1,ASSLGETISGNTIY
.,TRBJ2-1,TRBV27,ASSFRQLSYNEQF
.,TRBJ2-7,TRBV27,ASSRAGLSYEQY
TRBD1,TRBJ2-2,TRBV19,ASSIEGTGFGELF
TRBD1,TRBJ1-4,TRBV10-1,ASSKNAGTGLF
TRBD2,TRBJ2-5,TRBV10-1,ASSEIGLAGETQY
TRBD1,TRBJ1-5,TRBV18,ASSPGTGNQPQH
.,TRBJ2-2,TRBV9,ASTGPAVGELF
TRBD1,TRBJ2-7,TRBV13,ASSFGTGVEQY
TRBD1,TRBJ2-4,TRBV5-1,ASTDRTGGNIQY
TRBD2,TRBJ2-1,TRBV18,ASSPVAGGALNEQF
TRBD2,TRBJ2-3,TRBV4-2,ASSQETSPRVDTQY
TRBD1,TRBJ2-5,TRBV5-1,ASSLTGGAETQY
TRBD1,TRBJ1-1,TRBV2,ASRRDRGKVNTEAF
.,TRBJ1-6,TRBV7-8,ASRPRGGMSYNSPLH
TRBD2,TRBJ2-7,TRBV19,ASSMVGTRTHEQY
.,TRBJ2-3,TRBV6-1,ASSLGSTDTQY
TRBD1,TRBJ1-1,TRBV4-1,ASSQGQGTSGRTEAF